The next 5 T cell receptor beta chains were all read from a single sample in a study of blood T cells in healthy people across ages. The second PCR ran about 6 to 11 cycles with a sample-barcoded 5' primer and J-beta primers. TCRdb re-derived calls from the 5' RACE reads in MiXCR, one entry per CDR3 protein. The table records roughly 830,000 distinct CDR3 sequences, approximately 65% of them present only once. The sample taken for sequencing was blood. The receptors come from a man under 40 in good health.

The chain employs TRBV29-1 and TRBJ1-2; TRBD1 is a possible D gene (5 bases). The V gene lost 0 bases and the J gene lost 8 bases, with 19 bases spanning the gap. The germline gives CDR1 SQVTM, CDR2 ANQGSEA. CDR3 length equals 15 residues. The CDR3 nucleotides are TGCAGCGTTGAAGATCTTCAGGTGCCGGGGCGAGGCTACACCTTC. The encoded protein is CSVEDLQVPGRGYTF.

The genes are TRBV20-1 and TRBJ2-7; D may be TRBD2 (5 bases). From germline, CDR1 is DFQATT and CDR2 SNEGSKA (reference sequence). Trimming removed 6 bases at V and 4 bases at J, with 13 bases between. This CDR3 comprises 12 residues. CDR3 DNA: TGCAGTGCCCCTCGGGGTGGGTACGAGCAGTACTTC. Its protein is CSAPRGGYEQYF.

The chain carries TRBV6-2 or TRBV6-3 and TRBJ2-3; the D is unclear. This CDR3 has 13 residues. V lost 3 bases and J 5 bases, leaving 9 bases between the germline ends. CDR1 and CDR2 (germline): MNHEY, SVGEGT. CDR3 sequence (DNA): TGTGCCAGCAGTTATCGCGTAGTAGATACGCAGTATTTT. This translates into CASSYRVVDTQYF.

The chain is built from TRBV2 and TRBJ2-3; D is ambiguous. V was pared by 3 bases and J by 0 bases, with 13 bases between. The germline V gene has CDR1 SNHLY and CDR2 FYNNEI. This CDR3 has 16 amino acids. The CDR3 coding sequence is TGTGCCAGCAGTGAGTACAGTGTATCTAGCACAGATACGCAGTATTTT. It yields the protein CASSEYSVSSTDTQYF.

This clonotype was detected once. The chain recombines TRBV4-3 with TRBJ2-7; TRBD2 agrees at 10 bases. Germline-derived CDR1 and CDR2 are LGHNA and YSLEER. This CDR3 is 15 amino acids long. J lost 7 bases, V lost 1 base, and 7 bases had no gene match. The CDR3 protein is CASSQGTSGNNEQYF. The DNA of the CDR3 is TGCGCCAGCAGCCAAGGGACTAGCGGTAACAATGAGCAGTACTTC.